This entry lists 7 T cell receptor beta chains sequenced from one sample in a study of identical twins. A single record per CDR3 protein comes from TCRdb applying MiXCR to the 5' RACE reads. The table has roughly 470,000 distinct CDR3 sequences, 14% seen once; the top ten hold approximately 0.98%. Separately, the same data were catalogued under a study of yellow fever vaccine responses in identical twins.

Material for sequencing was CD4+ T cells sorted from blood. Source of these receptors: a woman between 18 and 29 years old in good health.

The table lists this clonotype with a few counts. J is TRBJ2-1 and V is TRBV12-3 or TRBV12-4; 9 bases align to TRBD1. The junction had 5 bases not matched to a gene; V was cut back by 4 bases and J by 4 bases. The CDR3 is 15 amino acids. DNA for the CDR3: TGTGCCAGCAGTTCCAGGACAGGGGATTACAATGAGCAGTTCTTC. The encoded protein is CASSSRTGDYNEQFF.

V is TRBV27 and J is TRBJ1-5, with 7 bases matching TRBD1. The ends lost 4 bases at V and 3 bases at J; junction bases unmatched: 9. Germline assignment: CDR1 MNHEY and CDR2 SMNVEV (reference sequence). The CDR3 contains 16 residues. The CDR3 spells CASSSIQGLPNQPQHF. CDR3 nucleotide sequence: TGTGCCAGCAGTTCCATACAGGGGCTACCCAATCAGCCCCAGCATTTT.

This rearrangement joins TRBV29-1 to TRBJ2-1, with D uncertain. The CDR3 extends over 12 amino acids. V gave up 7 bases and J gave up 4 bases, with 11 bases separating them. Germline V gene data show CDR1 as SQVTM and CDR2 as ANQGSEA. The CDR3 DNA is TGCAGCGCCCAAAGGAGTTACAATGAGCAGTTCTTC. Protein sequence: CSAQRSYNEQFF.

This clonotype has only a few counts. The V and J genes are TRBV18 and TRBJ1-2, with D possibly TRBD1 on 5 matching bases. Germline CDR1 and CDR2: KGHSH and LQKENI. With 6 bases removed from V and 5 bases from J, the gap between germline ends came to 16 bases. There are 14 residues in the CDR3. CDR3 sequence: CASSLGQPIYGYTF. DNA for the CDR3: TGTGCCAGCTCCCTCGGACAACCGATATATGGCTACACCTTC.

This clonotype was observed many times. The chain employs TRBV11-2 and TRBJ2-5, with 9 bases identical to TRBD2. J gave up 3 bases and V 0 bases, and 8 bases lay outside the gene matches. The CDR3 loop spans 17 amino acids. The germline CDR1 and CDR2 sequences are SGHAT and FQNNGV. CDR3: CASSLDNTASGEETQYF. CDR3 bases: TGTGCCAGCAGCTTAGATAATACGGCTAGCGGGGAAGAGACCCAGTACTTC.

In its sample, this clonotype was seen a few times. J is TRBJ2-5 and V is TRBV9; 9 bases are a match to TRBD2. From germline, CDR1 is SGDLS and CDR2 YYNGEE. The ends lost 0 bases at V and 2 bases at J; junction bases unmatched: 8. This CDR3 spans 17 amino acids. The CDR3 spells CASSVGPAGGLQETQYF. The DNA of the CDR3 is TGTGCCAGCAGCGTAGGCCCAGCGGGGGGCCTGCAAGAGACCCAGTACTTC.

This clonotype was observed a handful of times. The rearrangement links TRBV5-6 to TRBJ2-1; D gene unclear. The CDR3 covers 16 residues. V lost 2 bases, J lost 2 bases, and 14 bases lay in between. Per germline, CDR1 SGHDT and CDR2 YYEEEE. CDR3 region: CASSLRAPKAYNEQFF. DNA for the CDR3: TGTGCCAGCAGCTTAAGGGCCCCGAAGGCCTACAATGAGCAGTTCTTC.